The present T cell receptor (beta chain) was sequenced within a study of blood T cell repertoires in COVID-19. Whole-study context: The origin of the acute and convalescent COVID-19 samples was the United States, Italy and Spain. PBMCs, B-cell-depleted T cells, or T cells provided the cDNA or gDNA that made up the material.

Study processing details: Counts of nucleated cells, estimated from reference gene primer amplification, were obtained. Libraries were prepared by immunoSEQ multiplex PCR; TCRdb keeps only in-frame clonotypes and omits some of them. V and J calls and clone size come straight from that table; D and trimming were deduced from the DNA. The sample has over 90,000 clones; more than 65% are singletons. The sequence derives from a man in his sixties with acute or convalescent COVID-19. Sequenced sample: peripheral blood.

The CDR3 DNA is TGTGCCAGCAGTCGGGGGTACGGAGGAAACACTGAAGCTTTCTTT. It specifies CASSRGYGGNTEAFF. The J gene is TRBJ1-1, the V gene TRBV6-5; a weak D match, TRBD1 (5 bases). This CDR3 has 15 residues. Germline-derived CDR1 and CDR2 are MNHEY and SVGAGI. Between the trimmed V and J ends, which lost 5 bases and 2 bases, there was a span of 15 bases.